Here is one T cell receptor beta chain with its context. CDR1 and CDR2 (germline): KGHSH, LQKENI. The CDR3 runs 15 residues. J was trimmed by 8 bases and V by 2 bases; bases with no gene match: 4. Assay used: immunoSEQ multiplex PCR; TCRdb lists only in-frame clones, some missing. The data show about 170,000 clones, 70% to 90% seen once. This sample is part of a study of blood T cell repertoires in COVID-19. Whole-study context: The United States, Italy and Spain supplied acute and convalescent COVID-19 samples. The analysed material was cDNA or gDNA that came from T cells, B-cell-depleted T cells, or PBMCs.

Those enrolled in Seattle joined during active infection and were followed longitudinally afterward. The source material was peripheral blood. This clonotype was sampled from a woman older than 75 with COVID-19, enrolled during active disease. The chain carries TRBV18 and TRBJ1-5, with TRBD1 identical over 12 bases. This CDR3 reads CASSPGTGGREPQHF. CDR3 nucleotides: TGTGCCAGCTCACCAGGGACAGGGGGCCGGGAGCCCCAGCATTTT.